This T cell receptor (beta chain) was documented in a study of T cell repertoires in aging, cancer and after chemotherapy. Study overall: Clear clonal overlap appeared across healthy donor samples taken over several months to years. The whole study produced a dataset of approximately 10 million TCR reads. Overall study results and limits: In each cancer cohort, median generation probability increased across chemotherapy, suggesting thymic output rebounded. The repertoire data cannot show anything about immunological memory following chemotherapy.

This CDR3 is built from 14 residues. Deletions cut 0 bases from V and 7 bases from J, with 9 bases between. Germline CDR1 KGHSH, CDR2 LQKENI. Peripheral blood genomic DNA, not sorted cells or RNA, was the template. TRB rearrangements spanning V, D and J were amplified using mixed TRB-A/B primers. Each CDR3 protein is one row after TCRdb ran MiXCR on the multiplex PCR reads. The sample carries around 13,000 distinct CDR3 sequences, 21% recorded once. This clonotype rates as medium-sized. Its matching antigen is unknown. The receptor was isolated from a human donor in good health. The material sequenced was blood. The chain uses TRBV18 and TRBJ1-4; D gene unclear. The CDR3 nucleotides are TGTGCCAGCTCACCACCGGGTAGAGGTGAAAAACTGTTTTTT. Translating gives CASSPPGRGEKLFF.